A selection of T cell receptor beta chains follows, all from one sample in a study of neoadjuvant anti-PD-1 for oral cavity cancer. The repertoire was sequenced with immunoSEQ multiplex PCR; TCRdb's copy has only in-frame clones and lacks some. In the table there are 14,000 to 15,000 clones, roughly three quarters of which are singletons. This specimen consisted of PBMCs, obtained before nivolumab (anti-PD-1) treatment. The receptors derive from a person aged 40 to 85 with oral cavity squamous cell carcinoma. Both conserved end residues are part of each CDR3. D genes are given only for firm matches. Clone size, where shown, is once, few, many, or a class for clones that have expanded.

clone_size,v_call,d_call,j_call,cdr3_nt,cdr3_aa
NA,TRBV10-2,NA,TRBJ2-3,TGCGCCAGCAGTGTTTTAACATTCACAGATACGCAGTATTTT,CASSVLTFTDTQYF
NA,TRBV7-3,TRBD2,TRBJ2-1,TGTGCCAGCAGCTTACCAAGTCCCCGACTAGCGGACAATGAGCAGTTCTTC,CASSLPSPRLADNEQFF
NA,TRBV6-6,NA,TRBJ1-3,TGTGCCAGCAGGCCTCCGCGGTTCTCTGGAAACACCATATATTTT,CASRPPRFSGNTIYF
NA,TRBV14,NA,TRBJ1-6,TGTGCCAGCAGCCAAGGGACGAGTAATTCACCCCTCCACTTT,CASSQGTSNSPLHF
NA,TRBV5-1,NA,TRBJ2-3,TGCGCCAGCAGCTTCACTAGTTCAGATACGCAGTATTTT,CASSFTSSDTQYF
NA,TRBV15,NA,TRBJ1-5,TGTGCCACCAGCAGAGATCCAAACGGGAGGAATCAGCCCCAGCATTTT,CATSRDPNGRNQPQHF
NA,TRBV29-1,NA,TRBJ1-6,TGCAGCGTTGGTCTGGGAGTGGGGTCACCCCTCCACTTT,CSVGLGVGSPLHF
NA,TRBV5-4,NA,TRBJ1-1,TGTGCCAGCAGCTCACGACAGGTTTTAAACACTGAAGCTTTCTTT,CASSSRQVLNTEAFF
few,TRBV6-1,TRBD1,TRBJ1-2,TGTGCCAGCAGGCTACAGGGGGCAGGCTATGGCTACACCTTC,CASRLQGAGYGYTF
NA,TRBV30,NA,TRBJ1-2,TGTGCCTGGCTCAGGGACCCGGGTGGCTACACCTTC,CAWLRDPGGYTF
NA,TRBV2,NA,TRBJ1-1,TGTGCCAGCAGTGTAGCGGCAGAAACTACGACCGGGAACACTGAAGCTTTCTTT,CASSVAAETTTGNTEAFF
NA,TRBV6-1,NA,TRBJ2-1,TGTGCCAGCAGTGTGCGGACACTGGCAGCGTTGGCGTTCTTC,CASSVRTLAALAFF
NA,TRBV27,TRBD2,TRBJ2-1,TGTGCCAGCAGTCCCCGGGAGGGGTTCTACAATGAGCAGTTCTTC,CASSPREGFYNEQFF
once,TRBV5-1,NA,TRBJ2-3,TGCGCCAGCACCCTAGGACAGTACGCAGATACGCAGTATTTT,CASTLGQYADTQYF
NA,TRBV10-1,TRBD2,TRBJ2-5,TGCGCCAGCAGTGAGTCCGGGGCTAGCGGGGAAGAGACCCAGTACTTC,CASSESGASGEETQYF
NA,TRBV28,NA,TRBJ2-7,TGTGCCAGCACGAAAGGAACCTACGAGCAGTACTTC,CASTKGTYEQYF
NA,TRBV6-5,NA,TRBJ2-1,TGTGCCAGCAGTTCTTCCGGGCATTACTACAATGAGCAGTTCTTC,CASSSSGHYYNEQFF
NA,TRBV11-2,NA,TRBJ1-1,TGTGCCAGCAGCTTCAGAGACACTGAAGCTTTCTTT,CASSFRDTEAFF
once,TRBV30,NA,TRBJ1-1,TGTGCCTGGGTGAAGCCCACTGAAGCTTTCTTT,CAWVKPTEAFF
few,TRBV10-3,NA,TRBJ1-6,TGTGCCATCAGTGAGGGACCAGGTTCTAATTCACCCCTCCACTTT,CAISEGPGSNSPLHF
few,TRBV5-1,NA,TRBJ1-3,TGCGCCAGCAGCCCTTTCCGACAGAGCTCTGGAAACACCATATATTTT,CASSPFRQSSGNTIYF
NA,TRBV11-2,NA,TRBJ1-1,TGTGCCAGCAGCCTTACACAGAACACTGAAGCTTTCTTT,CASSLTQNTEAFF
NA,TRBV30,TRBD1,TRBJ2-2,TGTGCCTGGAGTCCACTCTCCGGGACAGGGGCGACCGGGGAGCTGTTTTTT,CAWSPLSGTGATGELFF
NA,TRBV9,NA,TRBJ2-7,TGTGCCAGCAGCCCCTTCGAAGGTGGGTTTTCCGAGCAGTACTTC,CASSPFEGGFSEQYF
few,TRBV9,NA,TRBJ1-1,TGTGCCAGCAGCGTAGGGGGAGGGGGATCTGAAGCTTTCTTT,CASSVGGGGSEAFF